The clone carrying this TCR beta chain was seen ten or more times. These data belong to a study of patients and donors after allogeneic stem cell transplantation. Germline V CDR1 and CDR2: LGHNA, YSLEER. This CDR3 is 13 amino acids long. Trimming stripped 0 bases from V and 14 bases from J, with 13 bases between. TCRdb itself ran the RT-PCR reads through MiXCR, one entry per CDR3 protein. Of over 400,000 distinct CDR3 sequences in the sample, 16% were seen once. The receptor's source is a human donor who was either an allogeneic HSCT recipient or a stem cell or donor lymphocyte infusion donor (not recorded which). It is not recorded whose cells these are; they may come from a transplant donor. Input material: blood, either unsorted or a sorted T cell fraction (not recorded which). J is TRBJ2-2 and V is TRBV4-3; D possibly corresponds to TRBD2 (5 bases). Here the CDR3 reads CASSQDRSRVLFF. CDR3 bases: TGCGCCAGCAGCCAAGATCGGTCGAGGGTCCTGTTTTTT.